The rows below give T cell receptor beta chains drawn from one sample of a study of technical replicates of blood from several donors. Profiling relied on immunoSEQ multiplex PCR, and the TCRdb table lists in-frame clones only, not all of them. The sample shows tens of thousands of clones, around 96% of them seen only once. Sequences were obtained from T cells isolated from PBMCs. These receptors were collected from a human donor in good health. CDR3s include the opening cysteine and the closing phenylalanine or tryptophan. Each record gives: J gene, V gene, CDR3 protein.

j_call: TRBJ1-5
v_call: TRBV30
cdr3_aa: CAWRSGTINQPQHF

j_call: TRBJ2-1
v_call: TRBV6-5
cdr3_aa: CASRLTSYNEQFF

j_call: TRBJ2-7
v_call: TRBV27
cdr3_aa: CASRGTVLGSLYEQYF

j_call: TRBJ1-5
v_call: TRBV9
cdr3_aa: CASSVGGLSQPQHF

j_call: TRBJ2-3
v_call: TRBV7-9
cdr3_aa: CASSSVTDTQYF

j_call: TRBJ1-2
v_call: TRBV7-2
cdr3_aa: CASSGQDNGYTF

j_call: TRBJ2-7
v_call: TRBV7-9
cdr3_aa: CASSAPGQGLGEQYF

j_call: TRBJ2-7
v_call: TRBV27
cdr3_aa: CASNFTSLPFYEQYF

j_call: TRBJ2-2
v_call: TRBV30
cdr3_aa: CAWSQGGTGELFF

j_call: TRBJ1-1
v_call: TRBV9
cdr3_aa: CASSVASEGAEAFF

j_call: TRBJ2-5
v_call: TRBV18
cdr3_aa: CASSPILTGGASETQYF

j_call: TRBJ1-3
v_call: TRBV5-1
cdr3_aa: CASSLDRVADTIYF

j_call: TRBJ1-5
v_call: TRBV27
cdr3_aa: CASSFDRGSQPQHF

j_call: TRBJ1-2
v_call: TRBV10-3
cdr3_aa: CAISNDRLYGYTF

j_call: TRBJ2-5
v_call: TRBV9
cdr3_aa: CASSLTGQGLETQYF

j_call: TRBJ1-1
v_call: TRBV6-5
cdr3_aa: CASSFGQPRAEAFF

j_call: TRBJ2-7
v_call: TRBV27
cdr3_aa: CASSSGEDNEQYF

j_call: TRBJ2-5
v_call: TRBV11-2
cdr3_aa: CASSSLSGRKETQYF

j_call: TRBJ1-2
v_call: TRBV6-1
cdr3_aa: CASSQDRDYGYTF

j_call: TRBJ2-5
v_call: TRBV2
cdr3_aa: CASSVSRGRETQYF

j_call: TRBJ2-7
v_call: TRBV12-5
cdr3_aa: CASGLSFFPPSLHEQYF

j_call: TRBJ2-7
v_call: TRBV5-6
cdr3_aa: CASSLAAVYEQYF

j_call: TRBJ2-3
v_call: TRBV16
cdr3_aa: CASKELAGGDTQYF

j_call: TRBJ2-7
v_call: TRBV10-3
cdr3_aa: CAISGPSSRDTFSYEQYF

j_call: TRBJ1-5
v_call: TRBV27
cdr3_aa: CASSFGLGAQPQHF

j_call: TRBJ1-3
v_call: TRBV21-1
cdr3_aa: CASIVVTPCSGNTIYF

j_call: TRBJ1-5
v_call: TRBV19
cdr3_aa: CASSMTGGYSNQPQHF

j_call: TRBJ1-1
v_call: TRBV20-1
cdr3_aa: CSARNSLEAFF